This T cell receptor (beta chain) is from a study of T cells after yellow fever vaccination. Study results and limitations: Post-booster samples contained most primary-vaccination clones (just under 98% CD4, approximately 88% CD8).

The germline CDR1 and CDR2 sequences are SGHTA and FQGNSA. The CDR3 has 13 residues. V lost 5 bases, J lost 8 bases, and 12 bases lay in between. A single record per CDR3 protein comes from TCRdb applying MiXCR to the 5' RACE reads. The data hold 200,000 or so distinct CDR3 sequences, with approximately 6.7% observed a single time. This clonotype came up a few times. Its antigen is not known. The receptor's source is a man aged 25-45 years who received the YFV17D yellow fever vaccine. This specimen was CD4+ T cells sorted from PBMCs, taken on the day of the yellow fever booster vaccination. The genes are TRBV7-2 and TRBJ2-2; D remains unclear. The CDR3 bases are TGTGCCAGCAGCCCTAAGGCGGCTGGGGAGCTGTTTTTT. Translating gives CASSPKAAGELFF.